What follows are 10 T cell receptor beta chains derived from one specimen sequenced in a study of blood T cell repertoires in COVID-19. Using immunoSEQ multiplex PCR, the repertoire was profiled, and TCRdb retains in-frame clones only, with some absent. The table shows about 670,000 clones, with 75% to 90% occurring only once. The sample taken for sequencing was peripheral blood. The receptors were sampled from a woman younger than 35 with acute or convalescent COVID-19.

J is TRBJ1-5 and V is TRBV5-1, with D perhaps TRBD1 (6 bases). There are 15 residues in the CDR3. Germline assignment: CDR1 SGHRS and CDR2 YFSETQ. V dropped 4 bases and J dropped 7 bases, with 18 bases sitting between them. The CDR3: CASSPDPAGAQPQHF. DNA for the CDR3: TGCGCCAGCAGCCCAGACCCCGCAGGGGCACAGCCCCAGCATTTT.

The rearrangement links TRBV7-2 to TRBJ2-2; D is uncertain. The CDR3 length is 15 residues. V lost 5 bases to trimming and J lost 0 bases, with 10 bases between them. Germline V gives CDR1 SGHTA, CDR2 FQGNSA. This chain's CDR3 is CASSRHGANTGELFF. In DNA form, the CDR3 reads TGTGCCAGCAGCAGACACGGCGCGAACACCGGGGAGCTGTTTTTT.

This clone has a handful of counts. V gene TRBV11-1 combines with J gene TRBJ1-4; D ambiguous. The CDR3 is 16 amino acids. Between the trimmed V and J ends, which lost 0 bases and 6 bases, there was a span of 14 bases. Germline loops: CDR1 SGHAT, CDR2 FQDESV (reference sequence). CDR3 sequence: CASSLAPGRGDEKLFF. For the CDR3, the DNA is TGTGCCAGCAGCTTAGCGCCCGGGCGCGGGGATGAAAAACTGTTTTTT.

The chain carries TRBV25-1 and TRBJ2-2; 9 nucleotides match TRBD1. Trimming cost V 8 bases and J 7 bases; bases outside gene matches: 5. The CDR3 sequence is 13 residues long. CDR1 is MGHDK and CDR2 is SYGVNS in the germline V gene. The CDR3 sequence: CASGTGFGGELFF. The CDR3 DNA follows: TGTGCCAGCGGGACAGGGTTCGGCGGGGAGCTGTTTTTT.

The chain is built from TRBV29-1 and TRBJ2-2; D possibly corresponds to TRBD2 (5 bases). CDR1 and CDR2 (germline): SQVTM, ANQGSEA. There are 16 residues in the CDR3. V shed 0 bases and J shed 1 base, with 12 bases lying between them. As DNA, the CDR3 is TGCAGCGTTGAAGATCGGGTTAGCGTGAACACCGGGGAGCTGTTTTTT. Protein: CSVEDRVSVNTGELFF.

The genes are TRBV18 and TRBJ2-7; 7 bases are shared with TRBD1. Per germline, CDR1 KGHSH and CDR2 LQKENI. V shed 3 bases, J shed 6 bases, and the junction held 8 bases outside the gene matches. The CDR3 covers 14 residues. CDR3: CASSPGPGGAEQYF. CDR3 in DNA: TGTGCCAGCTCACCGGGACCAGGGGGAGCCGAGCAGTACTTC.

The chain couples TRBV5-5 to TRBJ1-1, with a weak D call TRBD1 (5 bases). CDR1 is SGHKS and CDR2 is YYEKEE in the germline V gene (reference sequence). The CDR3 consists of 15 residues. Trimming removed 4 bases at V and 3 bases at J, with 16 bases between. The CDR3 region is CASSVITGGHTEAFF. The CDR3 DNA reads TGTGCCAGCAGCGTGATCACAGGCGGCCACACTGAAGCTTTCTTT.

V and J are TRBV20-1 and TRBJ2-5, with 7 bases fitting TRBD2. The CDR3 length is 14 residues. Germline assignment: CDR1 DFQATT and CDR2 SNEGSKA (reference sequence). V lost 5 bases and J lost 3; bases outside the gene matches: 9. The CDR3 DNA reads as TGCAGTGCTGGTGGGGGGGACTTTAAAGAGACCCAGTACTTC. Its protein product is CSAGGGDFKETQYF.

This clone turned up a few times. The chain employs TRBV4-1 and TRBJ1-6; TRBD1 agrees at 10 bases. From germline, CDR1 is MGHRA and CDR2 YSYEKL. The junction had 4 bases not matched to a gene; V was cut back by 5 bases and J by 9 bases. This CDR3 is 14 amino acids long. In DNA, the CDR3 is TGCGCCAGCAGCGGGGACAGGGGAGGTTCACCCCTCCACTTT. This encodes CASSGDRGGSPLHF.

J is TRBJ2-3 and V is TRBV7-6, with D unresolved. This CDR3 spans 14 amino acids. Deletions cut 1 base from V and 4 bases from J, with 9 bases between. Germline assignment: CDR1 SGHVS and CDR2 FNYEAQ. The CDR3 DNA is TGTGCCAGCAGCTTAGACAACCCCCCAGATACGCAGTATTTT. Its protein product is CASSLDNPPDTQYF.